These T cell receptor beta chains were read from a single sample in a study of blood T cell repertoires in COVID-19. Using immunoSEQ multiplex PCR, the repertoire was profiled, and TCRdb retains in-frame clones only, with some absent. The table lists some 170,000 clones, approximately 80% of them singletons. Sample: peripheral blood. The source of these receptors is a woman in her thirties or forties with COVID-19, enrolled during active disease. Each CDR3 is given without its conserved first and last residue.

v_call | cdr3_aa
TRBV6-6 | ASSYATSGVSYEQY
TRBV7-9 | ASSFGGLNTGELF
TRBV28 | GAVQDINYGYT
TRBV29-1 | SALDRGRSF
TRBV7-8 | ASSFGRGIEAF
TRBV28 | ASSRTGIAGNTIY
TRBV5-6 | ASSLSRSSSYEQY
TRBV5-1 | ASSFRRRTDDYGYT
TRBV11-2 | ASRRRSPAEVYNEQF
TRBV27 | ASTPAGGPSNEQF
TRBV4-1 | ASSQNQGYT
TRBV18 | ASSPRDREAGNTIY
TRBV11-3 | ASSLDRTGAYEQY
TRBV19 | ASRDADRDRGETQY
TRBV11-2 | ASSPRTSTDTQY
TRBV11-2 | AVLRMGPGLF
TRBV7-9 | ASSLESGQGGNTIY
TRBV9 | ASSGLAGVSGELF
TRBV10-2 | ASSESGGKNQPQH
TRBV5-1 | ASSLGGDLLDEQF
TRBV6-1 | ASSGTGVSSGNTIY
TRBV19 | ASTGQGRWNQPQH
TRBV4-1 | ASSRQGAEAF
TRBV10-3 | AIRESGTGSDNSPLH
TRBV5-1 | ASSPNRGRGQPQH
TRBV10-3 | AIQIWREGNIQY
TRBV27 | ASSTRQAATQPQH
TRBV10-3 | AISEPGGDGYT
TRBV19 | ASTDRGNNQPQH
TRBV6-1 | ASSDPQRERVIYEQY
TRBV10-2 | ASSEMAGGDTQY
TRBV27 | ASTMSSYNSPLH
TRBV11-2 | ASKRTYEQY
TRBV19 | ASTDTNQPQH
TRBV7-8 | ASSPQFGEQY
TRBV28 | ASSLGGTGTEAF
TRBV27 | ASSFMAVYNEQF
TRBV12-3/TRBV12-4 | ASSRYGYT
TRBV5-1 | ASSPGGTEAF
TRBV7-9 | ASSRGKTGASFTDTQY
TRBV6-5 | ASTGDVGFSYEQY
TRBV29-1 | SVARGANYGYT
TRBV19 | ASSIGGGSYEQY